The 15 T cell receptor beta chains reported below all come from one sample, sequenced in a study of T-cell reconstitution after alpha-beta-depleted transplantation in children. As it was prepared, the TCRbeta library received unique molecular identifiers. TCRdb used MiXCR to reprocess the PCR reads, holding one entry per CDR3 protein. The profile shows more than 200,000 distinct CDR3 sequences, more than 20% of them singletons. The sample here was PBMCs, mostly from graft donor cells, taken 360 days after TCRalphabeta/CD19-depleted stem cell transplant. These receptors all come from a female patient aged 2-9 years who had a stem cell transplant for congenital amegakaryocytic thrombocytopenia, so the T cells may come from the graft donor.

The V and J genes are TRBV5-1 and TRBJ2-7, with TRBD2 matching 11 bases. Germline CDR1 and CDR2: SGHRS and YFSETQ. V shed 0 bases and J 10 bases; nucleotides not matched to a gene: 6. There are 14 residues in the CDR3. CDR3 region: CASSLVTSGDKQYF. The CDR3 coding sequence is TGCGCCAGCAGCTTGGTGACTAGCGGGGATAAACAGTACTTC.

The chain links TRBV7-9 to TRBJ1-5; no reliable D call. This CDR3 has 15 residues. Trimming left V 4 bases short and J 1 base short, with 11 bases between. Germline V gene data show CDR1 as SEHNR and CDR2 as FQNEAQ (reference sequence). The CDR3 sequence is CASSSLADSNQPQHF. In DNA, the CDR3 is TGTGCCAGCAGCTCCCTGGCGGACAGCAATCAGCCCCAGCATTTT.

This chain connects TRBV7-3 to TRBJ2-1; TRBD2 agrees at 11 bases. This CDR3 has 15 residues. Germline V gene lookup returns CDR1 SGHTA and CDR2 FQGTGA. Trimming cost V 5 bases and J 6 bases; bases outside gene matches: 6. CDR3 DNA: TGTGCCAGCAGCGTAGCGGGAGGGTCTCTCAATGAGCAGTTCTTC. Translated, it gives CASSVAGGSLNEQFF. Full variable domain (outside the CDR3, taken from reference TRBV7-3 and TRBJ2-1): GAGVSQTPSNKVTEKGKYVELRCDPISGHTALYWYRQSLGQGPEFLIYFQGTGAADDSGLPNDRFFAVRPEGSVSTLKIQRTERGDSAVYLCASSVAGGSLNEQFFGPGTRLTVL.

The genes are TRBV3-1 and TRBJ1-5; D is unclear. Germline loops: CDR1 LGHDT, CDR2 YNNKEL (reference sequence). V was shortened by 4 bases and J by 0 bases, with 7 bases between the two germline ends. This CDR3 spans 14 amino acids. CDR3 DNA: TGTGCCAGCAGCCGACGGTATAGCAATCAGCCCCAGCATTTT. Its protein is CASSRRYSNQPQHF.

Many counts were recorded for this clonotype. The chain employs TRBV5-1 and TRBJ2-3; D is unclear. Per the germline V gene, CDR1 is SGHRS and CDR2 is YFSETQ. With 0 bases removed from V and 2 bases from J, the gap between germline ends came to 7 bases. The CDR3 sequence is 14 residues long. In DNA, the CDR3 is TGCGCCAGCAGCTTGGTTATCTCCACAGATACGCAGTATTTT. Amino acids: CASSLVISTDTQYF.

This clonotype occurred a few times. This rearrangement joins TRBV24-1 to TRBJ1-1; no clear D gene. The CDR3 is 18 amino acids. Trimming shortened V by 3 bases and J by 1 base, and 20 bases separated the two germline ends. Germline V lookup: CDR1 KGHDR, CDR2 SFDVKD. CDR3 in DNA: TGTGCCACCAGTGATGGTCGTCTCGCAGGTTCAGGGAACACTGAAGCTTTCTTT. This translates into CATSDGRLAGSGNTEAFF.

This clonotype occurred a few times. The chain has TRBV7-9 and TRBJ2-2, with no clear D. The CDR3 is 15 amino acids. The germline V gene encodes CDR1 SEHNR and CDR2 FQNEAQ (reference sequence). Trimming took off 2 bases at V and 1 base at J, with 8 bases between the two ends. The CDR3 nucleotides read TGTGCCAGCAGCTTACTTAAGAAGAACACCGGGGAGCTGTTTTTT. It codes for CASSLLKKNTGELFF. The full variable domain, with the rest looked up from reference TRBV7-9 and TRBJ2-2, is DTGVSQNPRHKITKRGQNVTFRCDPISEHNRLYWYRQTLGQGPEFLTYFQNEAQLEKSRLLSDRFSAERPKGSFSTLEIQRTEQGDSAMYLCASSLLKKNTGELFFGEGSRLTVL.

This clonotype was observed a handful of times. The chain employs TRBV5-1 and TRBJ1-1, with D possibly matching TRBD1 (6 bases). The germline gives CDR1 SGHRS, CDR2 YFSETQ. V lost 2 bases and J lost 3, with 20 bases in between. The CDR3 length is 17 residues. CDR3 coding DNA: TGCGCCAGCAGCTTAGCAGGGATTAGGGGGAGCGACACTGAAGCTTTCTTT. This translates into CASSLAGIRGSDTEAFF.

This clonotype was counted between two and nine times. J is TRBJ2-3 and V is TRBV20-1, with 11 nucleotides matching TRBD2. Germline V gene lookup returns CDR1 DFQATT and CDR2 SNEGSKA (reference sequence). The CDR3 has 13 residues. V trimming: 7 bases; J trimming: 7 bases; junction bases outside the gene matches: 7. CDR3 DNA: TGCAGTGGCCTTAGCGGGGGGGAGTATACGCAGTATTTT. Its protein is CSGLSGGEYTQYF.

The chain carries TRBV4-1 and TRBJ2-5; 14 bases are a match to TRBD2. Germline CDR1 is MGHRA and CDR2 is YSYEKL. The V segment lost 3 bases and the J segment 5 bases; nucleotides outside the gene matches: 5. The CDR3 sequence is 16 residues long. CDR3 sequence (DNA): TGCGCCAGCAGCCACTTAGGACTAGCGGGAGGTGAGACCCAGTACTTC. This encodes CASSHLGLAGGETQYF.

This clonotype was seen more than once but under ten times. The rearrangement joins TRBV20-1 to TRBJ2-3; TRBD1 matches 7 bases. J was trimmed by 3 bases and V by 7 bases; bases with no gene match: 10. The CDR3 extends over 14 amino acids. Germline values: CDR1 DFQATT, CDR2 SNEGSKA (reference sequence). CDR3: CSVPPDRQTDTQYF. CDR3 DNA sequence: TGCAGTGTTCCTCCGGACAGGCAAACAGATACGCAGTATTTT.

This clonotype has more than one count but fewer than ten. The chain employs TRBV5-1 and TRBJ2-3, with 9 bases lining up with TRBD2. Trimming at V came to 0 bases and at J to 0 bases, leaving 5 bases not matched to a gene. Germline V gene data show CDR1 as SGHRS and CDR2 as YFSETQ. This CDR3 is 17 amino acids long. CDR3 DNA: TGCGCCAGCAGCTTGGCCGGTACTAGCGGGAGCACAGATACGCAGTATTTT. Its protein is CASSLAGTSGSTDTQYF.

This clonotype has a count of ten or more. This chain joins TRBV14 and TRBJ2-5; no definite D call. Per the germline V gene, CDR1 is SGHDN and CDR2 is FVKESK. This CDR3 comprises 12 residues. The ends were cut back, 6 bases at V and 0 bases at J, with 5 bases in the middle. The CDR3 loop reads CASSRYQETQYF. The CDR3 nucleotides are TGTGCCAGCAGTCGGTACCAAGAGACCCAGTACTTC.

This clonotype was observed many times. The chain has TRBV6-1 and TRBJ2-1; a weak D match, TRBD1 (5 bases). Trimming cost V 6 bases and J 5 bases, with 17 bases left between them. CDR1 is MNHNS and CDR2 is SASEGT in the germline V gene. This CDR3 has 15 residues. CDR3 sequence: CASSLQGYLNNEQFF. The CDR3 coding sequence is TGTGCCAGCAGCCTCCAGGGATATCTAAACAATGAGCAGTTCTTC.

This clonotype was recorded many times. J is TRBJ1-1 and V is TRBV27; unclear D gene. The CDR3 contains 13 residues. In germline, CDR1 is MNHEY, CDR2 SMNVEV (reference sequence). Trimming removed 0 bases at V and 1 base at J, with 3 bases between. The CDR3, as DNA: TGTGCCAGCAGTTTATCGAGGAACACTGAAGCTTTCTTT. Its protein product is CASSLSRNTEAFF.